This T cell receptor beta chain was captured by sequencing in a study of blood T cell repertoires in COVID-19 (dated by TCRdb to about 2020). Context from the whole study: Samples covering the acute and convalescent phases of COVID-19 were provided by collaborators in the United States, Italy and Spain. The repertoires were released in a freely available public database meant as a resource for research on the immune response to SARS-CoV-2. The material from the prospective study consisted of cDNA or gDNA derived from T cells, B-cell-depleted T cells, or PBMCs. The dataset comprised deeply sampled blood TCRbeta repertoires from subjects exposed to, actively infected with, or recovered from COVID-19. Where HLA class I and class II types were available, the types were taken from metadata supplied by the sample provider, not from assay-based typing. The samples were drawn from two sources: the first 160 participants of the ongoing ImmuneRACE study, and 1,254 subjects contributed by 6 global collaborators. Sample metadata almost always included a de-identified subject ID, COVID-19 status, age in years and sex.

Collaborating institutions collected whole blood in K2EDTA tubes following their own protocols. For TCRbeta analysis, collaborator samples were shipped as frozen whole blood, as isolated PBMCs, or as DNA extracted from either sample type. The paper's findings and limits, for the study overall: The quantity of clinical and demographic metadata differed by source and by participant and was supplied without curation.

CDR1 and CDR2 were assigned from the germline V gene (reference sequence) as SGHNT and YYREEE. The cysteine opens and the phenylalanine closes a CDR3 of 16 amino acids. The DNA shown is the 48-base CDR3, in frame from base 1. Trimmed from V: 3 bases; trimmed from J: 2 bases; junction bases lacking a gene match: 4. TCRbeta CDR3 regions were amplified from genomic DNA by means of the immunoSEQ Assay, a bias-controlled multiplex PCR. The source study handled its data this way. Within the assay, amplification of reference gene primers was used to estimate how many nucleated cells each sample contained. Sequence reads were collapsed and filtered to measure the absolute abundance of every unique TCRbeta CDR3 rearrangement. For each sample, productive Simpson clonality was calculated as the square root of Simpson's diversity index over productive rearrangements. Not all clones reach the TCRdb copy of this immuneACCESS table, which keeps in-frame sequences only. Checked studies attribute under half of the gap to unresolved V genes and leave the rest unexplained. From that table come the V and J calls and clone size; the DNA was used to work out D and trimming. The sample includes 40,000 to 60,000 clones, with 70% to 80% observed a single time. About 25% of the sample is taken by the ten largest.

Details on this clone: Its antigen is currently not known. No base-level quality is on record; no much larger clone is a single base apart.

Sequenced material: peripheral blood. The V and J genes are TRBV5-4 and TRBJ2-7; 14 central bases correspond to TRBD2. The TCR was taken from a man between 65 and 85 years old with acute or convalescent COVID-19. CDR3 region: CASSSGTSGSTYEQYF. DNA sequence: TGTGCCAGCAGCTCCGGGACTAGCGGGAGTACCTACGAGCAGTACTTC.